The 14 T cell receptor beta chains reported below all come from one sample, sequenced in a study of control samples from healthy donors and cancer patients. TCRdb's copy holds only in-frame clones and misses some; the assay was immunoSEQ multiplex PCR. The table shows 150,000 to 200,000 clones, with about 91% occurring only once. Sequencing used blood. The receptor source for this set is a woman aged 40 to 55 in good health.

In this sample, this clone turned up once. Other DNA sequences from this sample encode an identical CDR3 as well. The chain has TRBV19 and TRBJ1-4; 7 positions match TRBD1. The CDR3 is 14 amino acids. Germline values: CDR1 LNHDA, CDR2 SQIVND (reference sequence). V dropped 6 bases and J dropped 2; count of bases not matched to a gene: 3. The CDR3 is CASSSGQTNEKLFF. In DNA, the CDR3 is TGTGCCAGTAGCTCGGGACAGACTAATGAAAAACTGTTTTTT. Complete variable domain (other parts from reference TRBV19 and TRBJ1-4): DGGITQSPKYLFRKEGQNVTLSCEQNLNHDAMYWYRQDPGQGLRLIYYSQIVNDFQKGDIAEGYSVSREKKESFPLTVTSAQKNPTAFYLCASSSGQTNEKLFFGSGTQLSVL.

This clone was picked up one time. The V call is TRBV27, the J call TRBJ1-5, with no clear D. In germline, CDR1 is MNHEY, CDR2 SMNVEV (reference sequence). This CDR3 is built from 14 residues. V shed 6 bases and J shed 5 bases, with 14 bases lying between them. CDR3 in DNA: TGTGCCAGCAGCTCTCTCCCCACGGATCAGCCCCAGCATTTT. Its translation: CASSSLPTDQPQHF.

The V and J genes are TRBV2 and TRBJ1-2; 9 bases align to TRBD1. Unmatched junction bases numbered 10, after V lost 6 bases and J lost 5 bases. The CDR3 length is 15 residues. Germline values: CDR1 SNHLY, CDR2 FYNNEI. CDR3 in DNA: TGTGCCAGCAGCCCAAGGACAGGGGTTGAGTATGGCTACACCTTC. Amino acid sequence: CASSPRTGVEYGYTF.

This clone occurred once. This chain connects TRBV9 to TRBJ1-2; a weak D match, TRBD1 (5 bases). The CDR3 sequence is 18 residues long. Per the germline V gene, CDR1 is SGDLS and CDR2 is YYNGEE. Trimming shortened V by 0 bases and J by 8 bases, and 26 bases separated the two germline ends. The CDR3 here is CASSVVVERDVLTWGYTF. The CDR3 DNA reads TGTGCCAGCAGCGTAGTTGTAGAAAGGGACGTTTTAACTTGGGGCTACACCTTC.

The chain combines TRBV3-1 (or the pseudogene TRBV3-2) with TRBJ2-1; 7 nucleotides agree with TRBD2. V lost 0 bases and J lost 7; bases outside the gene matches: 6. This CDR3 is built from 15 residues. Germline CDR1 and CDR2: LGHDT and YNNKEL (reference sequence). The DNA of the CDR3 is TGTGCCAGCAGCCAAGATCTGACGGGGGGTAATGAGCAGTTCTTC. This encodes CASSQDLTGGNEQFF.

The genes are TRBV2 and TRBJ2-3; D possibly corresponds to TRBD1 (5 bases). With 6 bases removed from V and 3 bases from J, the gap between germline ends came to 7 bases. Looked up from germline, CDR1 is SNHLY and CDR2 is FYNNEI. The CDR3 sequence is 12 residues long. The CDR3: CASRPGTDTQYF. DNA of the CDR3: TGTGCCAGCAGGCCAGGGACAGATACGCAGTATTTT.

The gene calls are TRBV11-3 and TRBJ2-7, with D perhaps TRBD2 (8 bases). Germline loops: CDR1 SGHNT, CDR2 YENEEA. This CDR3 comprises 14 residues. The V end was cut by 5 bases, the J end by 8 bases, with 19 bases between. The CDR3 is CASSTGGTQGKQYF. The CDR3 DNA is TGTGCCAGCAGCACGGGGGGGACACAGGGGAAGCAGTACTTC.

CDR3 in DNA: TGTGCCAGCAGCTCCCCCGGGCAGCCCGAGGGGGATCCCCTCCACTTT. Its translation: CASSSPGQPEGDPLHF. V is TRBV4-2 and J is TRBJ1-6; tentatively, D is TRBD1 (6 bases). V was clipped by 5 bases and J by 13 bases, with 24 bases between them. CDR3 length: 16 amino acids. Germline CDR1 LGHNA, CDR2 YNFKEQ.

The rearrangement uses TRBV3-1 (or the pseudogene TRBV3-2) and TRBJ1-3; 7 bases line up with TRBD1. The CDR3 loop spans 17 amino acids. V was pared by 3 bases and J by 0 bases, with 8 bases of the junction left unmatched. Germline V gene sequence: CDR1 LGHDT, CDR2 YNNKEL (reference sequence). The CDR3 bases are TGTGCCAGCAGCCACTCGACAGGGCGTCTCTCTGGAAACACCATATATTTT. Protein product: CASSHSTGRLSGNTIYF.

The J gene is TRBJ1-4, the V gene TRBV5-1, with D possibly matching TRBD1 (5 bases). Germline V gene sequence: CDR1 SGHRS, CDR2 YFSETQ. The CDR3 contains 15 residues. Trimming took 2 bases from V and 7 from J, leaving 15 bases between them. For the CDR3, the DNA is TGCGCCAGCAGCTTAAGTCGAACGAGGGGTGAAAAACTGTTTTTT. Translated, it gives CASSLSRTRGEKLFF.

The genes are TRBV6-5 and TRBJ1-5; D call uncertain. V lost 0 bases to trimming and J lost 7 bases, with 7 bases between them. The CDR3 length is 13 residues. Germline V gene data show CDR1 as MNHEY and CDR2 as SVGAGI. The CDR3 nucleotides are TGTGCCAGCAGTTACTCGTTTCGGCAGCCCCAGCATTTT. Translating it yields CASSYSFRQPQHF.

CDR3 bases: TGCGCCAGCAGCCAACCCGGAAGGGGGAGGGGCTACACCTTC. This gives the protein CASSQPGRGRGYTF. This chain connects TRBV4-1 to TRBJ1-2; D is perhaps TRBD1 (6 bases). In germline, CDR1 is MGHRA, CDR2 YSYEKL. The CDR3 is made up of 14 amino acids. V was pared by 2 bases and J by 8 bases, with 15 bases between.

The sample holds one count of this clone. The genes are TRBV19 and TRBJ1-3; possible D gene TRBD1, 6 bases. Trimming stripped 6 bases from V and 7 bases from J, with 19 bases between. Germline values: CDR1 LNHDA, CDR2 SQIVND (reference sequence). The length of the CDR3 is 15 residues. The CDR3 DNA sequence: TGTGCCAGTAGCCTTCCTACAGGGTACATGAACACCATATATTTT. Translating gives CASSLPTGYMNTIYF.

V is TRBV3-1 (or the pseudogene TRBV3-2) and J is TRBJ1-6; D is uncertain. Per germline, CDR1 LGHDT and CDR2 YNNKEL (reference sequence). The CDR3 has 14 residues. The V and J ends lost 1 base and 5 bases respectively, with 6 bases between them. CDR3 region: CASSQGQNNSPLHF. In DNA, the CDR3 is TGTGCCAGCAGCCAAGGCCAGAATAATTCACCCCTCCACTTT.